Below are 14 T cell receptor beta chains sequenced from a single sample in a study of OX40 agonist ivuxolimab in advanced cancers. Only in-frame clones appear in the TCRdb table, and some are missing; sequencing was by immunoSEQ multiplex PCR. The data show tens of thousands of clones, 87% seen once. The starting material was CD4+ or CD8+ T cells sorted from blood, obtained in a trial of the OX40 agonist ivuxolimab. The receptor source for this set is an adult with an advanced solid tumor such as melanoma, head and neck, liver or kidney cancer.

CDR3 nucleotide sequence: TGTGCCAGCAGCGGGATCACCGGGGAGCTGTTTTTT. It translates to CASSGITGELFF. V usage is TRBV7-3 and J usage is TRBJ2-2, with D unclear. V lost 5 bases, J lost 4 bases, and 5 bases lay in between. The CDR3 covers 12 residues. Germline values: CDR1 SGHTA, CDR2 FQGTGA.

This chain joins TRBV27 and TRBJ1-6, with unresolved D. Germline values: CDR1 MNHEY, CDR2 SMNVEV (reference sequence). The V and J ends lost 6 bases and 5 bases respectively, with 11 bases between them. The CDR3 loop spans 14 amino acids. In DNA form, the CDR3 reads TGTGCCAGCAGAAACGTAGGGCATAATTCACCCCTCCACTTT. Residues: CASRNVGHNSPLHF.

The chain links TRBV29-1 to TRBJ2-7; 7 positions match TRBD1. This CDR3 region has 17 residues. Germline CDR1 reads SQVTM; CDR2 reads ANQGSEA. Trimming cost V 0 bases and J 1 base; bases outside gene matches: 12. The CDR3 nucleotides are TGCAGCGTTGAAGATTCCTGGGGACAGCGGCCATCCTACGAGCAGTACTTC. This translates into CSVEDSWGQRPSYEQYF.

This clone was seen just once. The DNA for the CDR3 is TGTGCCAGTCCGACAAACAATGAGCAGTTCTTC. Translated: CASPTNNEQFF. The chain carries TRBV2 and TRBJ2-1; D gene unclear. Trimming stripped 9 bases from V and 5 bases from J, with 8 bases between. In germline, CDR1 is SNHLY, CDR2 FYNNEI. This CDR3 region has 11 residues.

The rearrangement joins TRBV28 to TRBJ1-3, with TRBD1 identical over 9 bases. The CDR3 is made up of 17 amino acids. Losses at the gene ends were 5 bases for V and 0 bases for J; bases not matched to a gene: 8. Germline V CDR1 and CDR2: MDHEN, SYDVKM. As DNA, the CDR3 is TGTGCCAGCAGTCCCAGGACAGGGGCCAGCTCTGGAAACACCATATATTTT. It translates to CASSPRTGASSGNTIYF.

The rearrangement links TRBV11-2 to TRBJ2-7, with D tentatively TRBD1 or TRBD2 (5 bases each). The germline V gene encodes CDR1 SGHAT and CDR2 FQNNGV. V shed 5 bases and J shed 5 bases, with 13 bases lying between them. There are 13 residues in the CDR3. For the CDR3, the DNA is TGTGCCAGCAGCACGGGGCGTGTGGACGAGCAGTACTTC. Translating it yields CASSTGRVDEQYF.

The V gene is TRBV28, the J gene TRBJ2-3; D unclear. The germline gives CDR1 MDHEN, CDR2 SYDVKM. The CDR3 spans 16 residues. Trimming pared 4 bases from V and 2 bases from J, leaving 16 bases between. The CDR3 loop reads CASSSPLADLTDTQYF. The CDR3 coding sequence is TGTGCCAGCAGTTCCCCTCTGGCGGACCTCACAGATACGCAGTATTTT. Supplemented by reference TRBV28 and TRBJ2-3, the full variable domain reads DVKVTQSSRYLVKRTGEKVFLECVQDMDHENMFWYRQDPGLGLRLIYFSYDVKMKEKGDIPEGYSVSREKKERFSLILESASTNQTSMYLCASSSPLADLTDTQYFGPGTRLTVL.

This chain uses TRBV5-6 with TRBJ2-7; 10 bases agree with TRBD1. CDR3 size: 15 residues. CDR1 SGHDT and CDR2 YYEEEE come from the germline V gene. V was pared by 2 bases and J by 3 bases, with 5 bases of the junction left unmatched. As DNA, the CDR3 is TGTGCCAGCAGCTTTTCGGGACAGGGGTTCTACGAGCAGTACTTC. Encoded protein: CASSFSGQGFYEQYF.

This clone occurred many times. The sample has other DNA sequences that encode this CDR3 too. The chain links TRBV27 to TRBJ2-1; D unresolved. V was cut by 2 bases and J by 5 bases, with 7 bases left in between. CDR1 and CDR2 from the germline V gene are MNHEY and SMNVEV (reference sequence). There are 13 residues in the CDR3. The CDR3 DNA follows: TGTGCCAGCAGTTTACGCCCAAACAATGAGCAGTTCTTC. Protein product: CASSLRPNNEQFF.

This clone is a singleton in its sample. CDR3 in DNA: TGTGCCAGCAGCCAGAACACTGAAGCTTTCTTT. This sequence encodes CASSQNTEAFF. J is TRBJ1-1 and V is TRBV2; D remains ambiguous. Trimming shortened V by 6 bases and J by 1 base, and 3 bases separated the two germline ends. CDR3 length: 11 residues. In germline, CDR1 is SNHLY, CDR2 FYNNEI.

The gene calls are TRBV4-2 and TRBJ2-7; D is unresolved. The CDR3 extends over 12 amino acids. CDR1 is LGHNA and CDR2 is YNFKEQ in the germline V gene. Trimming removed 1 base from V and 5 bases from J, with 6 bases in between. The CDR3 sequence is CASSQARDEQYF. DNA for the CDR3: TGTGCCAGCAGCCAAGCTAGGGACGAGCAGTACTTC.

The chain joins TRBV7-9 to TRBJ1-2; 8 positions agree with TRBD1. Looked up from germline, CDR1 is SEHNR and CDR2 is FQNEAQ (reference sequence). This CDR3 comprises 16 residues. Trimming took 5 bases from V and 2 from J; bases not matched to a gene: 10. The CDR3 loop is CASSPTGVYVNYGYTF. CDR3 nucleotides: TGTGCCAGCAGCCCGACAGGGGTTTATGTCAACTATGGCTACACCTTC.

V and J are TRBV10-2 and TRBJ1-4, with D perhaps matching TRBD1 (5 bases). Germline V gives CDR1 WSHSY, CDR2 SAAADI. The CDR3 length is 14 residues. Trimming shortened V by 5 bases and J by 0 bases, and 7 bases separated the two germline ends. CDR3 sequence reads: CASSLTATNEKLFF. DNA of the CDR3: TGCGCCAGCAGTCTGACAGCAACTAATGAAAAACTGTTTTTT.

The CDR3 DNA is TGTGCCAGCAGCCCACCTTCGACCCAGTACTTC. Translated: CASSPPSTQYF. The chain employs TRBV5-6 and TRBJ2-5; D unclear. V was pared by 4 bases and J by 7 bases, with 8 bases between. Germline V gene sequence: CDR1 SGHDT, CDR2 YYEEEE. The CDR3 consists of 11 residues.